This T cell receptor (beta chain) emerged from a study of blood T cell repertoires in COVID-19. As for the study in general: There were acute and convalescent COVID-19 samples, and they came from the United States, Italy and Spain.

Using immunoSEQ multiplex PCR, the repertoire was profiled, and TCRdb retains in-frame clones only, with some absent. In the table there are hundreds of thousands of clones, under 90% of which are singletons. Individuals drawn from under 30 US areas were about 18 to 95 years old. Clinical history reported by participants formed the basis on which cohorts were assigned. Germline V gives CDR1 SNHLY, CDR2 FYNNEI. The CDR3 contains 13 residues. V gave up 7 bases and J gave up 6 bases, with 12 bases separating them. This clone has only a few counts. The sample taken for sequencing was PBMCs or T cells enriched from blood (not recorded which). The sequence derives from a man between 25 and 39 years old with acute COVID-19. The chain joins TRBV2 to TRBJ2-2; the D is unclear. The CDR3 sequence: CASIQGVAGELFF. The CDR3 DNA is TGTGCCAGCATACAAGGAGTCGCCGGGGAGCTGTTTTTT.